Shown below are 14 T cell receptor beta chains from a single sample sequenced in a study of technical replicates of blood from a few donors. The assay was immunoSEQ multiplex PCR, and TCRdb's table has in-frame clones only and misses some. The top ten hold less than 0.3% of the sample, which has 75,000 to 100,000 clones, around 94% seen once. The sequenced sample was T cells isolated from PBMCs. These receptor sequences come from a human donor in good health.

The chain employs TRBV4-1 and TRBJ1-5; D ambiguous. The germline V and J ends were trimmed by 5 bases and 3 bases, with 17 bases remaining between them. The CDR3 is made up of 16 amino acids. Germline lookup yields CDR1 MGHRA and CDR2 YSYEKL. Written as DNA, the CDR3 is TGCGCCAGCAGCGCCCAGCTCCAGGTCCCCAATCAGCCCCAGCATTTT. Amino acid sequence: CASSAQLQVPNQPQHF.

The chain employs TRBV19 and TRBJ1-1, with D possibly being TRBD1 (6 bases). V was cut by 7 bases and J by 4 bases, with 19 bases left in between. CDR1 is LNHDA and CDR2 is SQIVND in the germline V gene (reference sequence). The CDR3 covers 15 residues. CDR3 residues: CASTGTYYLGTEAFF. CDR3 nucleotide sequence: TGTGCCAGTACCGGGACATACTACTTGGGCACTGAAGCTTTCTTT.

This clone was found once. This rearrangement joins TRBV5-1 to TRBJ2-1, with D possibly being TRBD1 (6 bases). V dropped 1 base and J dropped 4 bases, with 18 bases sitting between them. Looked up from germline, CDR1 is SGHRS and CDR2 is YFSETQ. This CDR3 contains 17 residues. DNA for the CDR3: TGCGCCAGCAGCTTGAGGGGGTTAGCTATTGAATACAATGAGCAGTTCTTC. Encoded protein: CASSLRGLAIEYNEQFF.

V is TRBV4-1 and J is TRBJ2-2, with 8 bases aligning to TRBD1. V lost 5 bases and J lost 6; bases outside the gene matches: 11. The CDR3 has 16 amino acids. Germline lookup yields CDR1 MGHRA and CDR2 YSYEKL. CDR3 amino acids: CASSTPGQALAGELFF. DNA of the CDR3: TGCGCCAGCAGCACACCGGGACAGGCCCTTGCCGGGGAGCTGTTTTTT.

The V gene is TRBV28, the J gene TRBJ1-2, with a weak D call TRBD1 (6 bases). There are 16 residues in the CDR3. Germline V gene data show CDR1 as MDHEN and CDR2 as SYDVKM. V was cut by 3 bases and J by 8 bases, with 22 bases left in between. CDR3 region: CASSFIWDTLARGYTF. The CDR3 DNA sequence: TGTGCCAGCAGTTTTATCTGGGACACCCTGGCTCGGGGCTACACCTTC.

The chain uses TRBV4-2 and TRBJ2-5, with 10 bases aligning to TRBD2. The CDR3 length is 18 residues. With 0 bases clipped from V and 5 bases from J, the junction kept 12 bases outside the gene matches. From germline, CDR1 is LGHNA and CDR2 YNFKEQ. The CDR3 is CASSQEGASGGFQETQYF. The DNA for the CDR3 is TGTGCCAGCAGCCAAGAAGGGGCTAGCGGGGGATTCCAGGAGACCCAGTACTTC.

CDR3 DNA sequence: TGCGCCAGCAGCCGGGGACAGGGCTCCTACGAGCAGTACTTC. Translated, it gives CASSRGQGSYEQYF. The V call is TRBV4-1, the J call TRBJ2-7; 9 bases agree with TRBD1. V gave up 4 bases and J gave up 0 bases; unmatched junction bases: 1. Germline CDR1 and CDR2: MGHRA and YSYEKL. The CDR3 has 14 amino acids.

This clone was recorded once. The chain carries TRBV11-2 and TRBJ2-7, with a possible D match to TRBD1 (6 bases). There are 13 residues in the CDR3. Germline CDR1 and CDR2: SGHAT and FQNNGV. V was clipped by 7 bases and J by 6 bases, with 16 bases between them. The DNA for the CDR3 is TGTGCCAGCACCCCGTTGGTCAGGGGCGAGCAGTACTTC. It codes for CASTPLVRGEQYF. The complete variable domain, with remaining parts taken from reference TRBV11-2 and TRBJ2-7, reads EAGVAQSPRYKIIEKRQSVAFWCNPISGHATLYWYQQILGQGPKLLIQFQNNGVVDDSQLPKDRFSAERLKGVDSTLKIQPAKLEDSAVYLCASTPLVRGEQYFGPGTRLTVT.

The CDR3 spells CASSVYRTVQGETQYF. CDR3 coding DNA: TGCGCCAGCAGTGTTTATCGGACAGTCCAGGGGGAGACCCAGTACTTC. The chain employs TRBV10-2 and TRBJ2-5, with a weak D call TRBD1 (6 bases). The CDR3 is 16 residues long. Trimming pared 4 bases from V and 5 bases from J, leaving 20 bases between. Germline-derived CDR1 and CDR2 are WSHSY and SAAADI.

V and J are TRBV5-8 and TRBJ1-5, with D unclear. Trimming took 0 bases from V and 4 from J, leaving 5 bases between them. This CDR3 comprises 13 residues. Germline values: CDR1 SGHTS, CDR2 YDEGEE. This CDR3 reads CASSLARNQPQHF. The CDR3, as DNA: TGTGCCAGCAGCTTGGCGAGGAATCAGCCCCAGCATTTT.

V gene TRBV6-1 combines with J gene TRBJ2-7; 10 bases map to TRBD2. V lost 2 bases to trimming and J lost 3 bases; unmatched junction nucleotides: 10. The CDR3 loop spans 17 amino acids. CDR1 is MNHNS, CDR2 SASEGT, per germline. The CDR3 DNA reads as TGTGCCAGCAGTGAACTAGCGGGGGCCACTCGGAACTACGAGCAGTACTTC. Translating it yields CASSELAGATRNYEQYF.

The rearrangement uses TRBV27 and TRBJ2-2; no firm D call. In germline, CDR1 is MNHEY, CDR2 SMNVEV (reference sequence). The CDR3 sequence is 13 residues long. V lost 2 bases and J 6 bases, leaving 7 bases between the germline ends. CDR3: CASSLLPAGELFF. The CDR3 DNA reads TGTGCCAGCAGTTTACTCCCAGCCGGGGAGCTGTTTTTT.

CDR3 DNA sequence: TGCGCCAGCAGCTTGTCACCGGGAGGGTCCAGCCCTGGGGAGCTGTTTTTT. Amino acids: CASSLSPGGSSPGELFF. This sequence joins TRBV5-1 and TRBJ2-2; 8 nucleotides line up with TRBD2. Losses at the gene ends were 1 base for V and 8 bases for J; bases not matched to a gene: 13. The germline V gene encodes CDR1 SGHRS and CDR2 YFSETQ. The CDR3 totals 17 residues.

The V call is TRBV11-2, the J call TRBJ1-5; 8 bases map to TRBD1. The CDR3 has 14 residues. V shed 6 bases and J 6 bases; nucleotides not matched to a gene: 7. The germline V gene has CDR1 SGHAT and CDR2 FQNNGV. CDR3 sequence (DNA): TGTGCCAGCAGTCCGGGACAGGACTCTCAGCCCCAGCATTTT. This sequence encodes CASSPGQDSQPQHF.